This T cell receptor (beta chain) appears in the sequencing data of a study of cytomegalovirus exposure and HLA in healthy donors. Background on the study: Among about 179 million T cells, an earlier analysis found around 100 million unique TCR beta sequences. Whole-study findings and limits: Association of a missense DCLRE1C variant with TCR beta V- and J-gene trimming was reported in a later analysis. Later work showed greater clonal expansion in HLA-associated TCR beta chains than in equally common others. While the bulk of TCR sequences proved rare, some public TCRs turned up in many donors.

In its sample, this clone was seen once. What it recognizes is unknown. PCR was performed using 60 Vbeta and 13 Jbeta primers. Generated by immunoSEQ multiplex PCR, the TCRdb table keeps only in-frame clones and is missing some. This table has 95,000 to 100,000 clones, approximately 80% appearing once. The germline V gene encodes CDR1 MNHNS and CDR2 SASEGT. Trimming stripped 1 base from V and 4 bases from J, with 13 bases between. This CDR3 spans 16 amino acids. The receptor was isolated from a woman aged 55-70 years in good health and CMV-seronegative. Material: PBMCs. The gene calls are TRBV6-1 and TRBJ1-4, with D perhaps TRBD1 (6 bases). CDR3 in amino acids: CASSEDRTELNEKLFF. The CDR3, as DNA: TGTGCCAGCAGTGAAGATCGGACAGAGCTTAATGAAAAACTGTTTTTT.